One T cell receptor beta chain is described in this entry. This clonotype came up a few times. The clone's antigen remains unknown. Base qualities are not recorded, but no much larger clone differs from it by a single base. The data were taken from a study of blood T cells in healthy people across ages (dated by TCRdb to 2013 to 2016). For the study in its entirety: In model experiments, template switching captured roughly one uniquely barcoded TCR beta cDNA molecule for every two T cells. To avoid experimental bias, donors of different ages were randomly spread across the sequencing lanes. Using the same blood draw, the study looked at two additional independent replicas of 1 million unique cDNA reads for two donors, one aged 18 to 30 and the other aged 80 or older. Donors were grouped into four age groups: young (average approximately 16 years), middle-aged (roughly 38), aged (about 60) and long-lived (around 80). The study measured age-related changes in TCR beta repertoire diversity using deep sequencing normalized with unique cDNA molecular identifiers. Overall study outcomes, separate from this receptor: Bulk unsorted PBMC profiling prevented conclusive comparison of naive and antigen-experienced compartments. Observed TCR beta diversity per million T cells fell roughly linearly with age, and a significant reduction was already apparent by age around 44. Total diversity estimates from one million sequenced T cells were considered lower bounds and underestimates. Compared with the aged group, the long-lived group had more naive CD4+ T cells, fewer expanded clones and increased TCR diversity, suggesting age selection. The CMV infection status of donors was not known, potentially confounding age-related changes in expanded clonotypes. Observed TCR beta diversity correlated strongly with the percentage of naive T cells measured by flow cytometry.

The method was 5' RACE. The sequencing machine was an Illumina HiSeq 2500. A second PCR of roughly 7 to 11 cycles was performed with a sample-barcoded 5' primer and a J-beta primer mix. A template-switch 5' adaptor carrying 12 random nucleotides introduced a unique molecular identifier onto each TCR beta cDNA molecule. Each sample yielded at least 2.5 million CDR3-containing paired-end reads. The Mint cDNA synthesis kit, primed by a TRBC-specific oligonucleotide, was used to synthesize first-strand cDNA from all RNA. All cDNA was treated with uracil-DNA glycosylase and then went through a first 18-cycle PCR with the universal primers M1SS and BC2_uni_R. The authors processed their data as follows. For normalization, 1 million high-quality reads were randomly selected from each sample, with every read carrying a distinct molecular identifier. Reads sharing molecular identifiers were discarded rather than binned into consensus sequences. MiTCR, run with a Q25 quality threshold and the strictest error-elimination algorithm, handled CDR3 identification, clonotype clustering and error correction. A nonparametric unseen species model using Euler transformation provided a lower-bound estimate of total TCR beta diversity. TCRdb's own reprocessing of the public reads used fastp at Q25 and MiXCR and kept productive beta chains. Each CDR3 protein appears once, grouped with its most common genes and DNA. The V and J calls were not made by the authors but by TCRdb's processing. In this sample the table shows about 780,000 distinct CDR3 sequences, roughly 46% of which occur a single time. Over 15% of the sample belongs to the ten largest clones.

The CDR3 numbers 16 residues from cysteine through phenylalanine. Only the CDR3 DNA stays, 48 bases, in frame from base 1. CDR1 and CDR2, looked up from the germline V gene, are SGHAT and FQNNGV. Trimming takes 5 bases off V and 2 bases off J; junction bases not matched to a gene: 4. The roughly 39 donors, aged about 6 to 95 years, were systemically healthy Caucasian individuals from Russia. About 10 milliliters of peripheral blood were collected from each donor into EDTA-treated Vacutainer tubes. PBMCs were isolated by Ficoll-Paque density-gradient centrifugation, with at least 6.5 million obtained per sample. Trizol reagent was used to extract total RNA from the PBMCs, yielding at least 6 micrograms per sample. Naive CD45RAhigh/CD27high T cell percentages were measured by flow cytometry on a PBMC aliquot from every donor.

The sequencing sample was made of blood. The TCR comes from a man older than 75 in good health. The sequence links TRBV11-2 to TRBJ1-5; TRBD1 matches 12 bases in the middle. The DNA reads as follows: TGTGCCAGCAGCGCCGGGACAGGGGGCCGCAATCAGCCCCAGCATTTT. Its protein product is CASSAGTGGRNQPQHF.